This TCR beta chain was captured by sequencing in a study of blood T cell repertoires in COVID-19. V was trimmed by 0 bases and J by 5 bases, leaving 18 bases between them. CDR1 is SGHDT, CDR2 YYEEEE, per germline. The CDR3 contains 17 residues. In the source study's methods: Amplification of reference gene primers was used by the study to estimate nucleated cell counts. Generated by immunoSEQ multiplex PCR, the TCRdb table keeps only in-frame clones and is missing some. The DNA gave D and trimming, while V, J and clone size come from that table. The table shows roughly 70,000 clones, with around 77% occurring only once. This clone was observed a single time.

Sequencing used peripheral blood. This chain uses TRBV5-6 with TRBJ1-5; the D is unclear. The clonotype comes from a human donor in a cohort sampled during active COVID-19. The CDR3 spells CASSLAGVQSQDQPQHF. The DNA of the CDR3 is TGTGCCAGCAGCTTGGCCGGGGTCCAATCCCAGGATCAGCCCCAGCATTTT.